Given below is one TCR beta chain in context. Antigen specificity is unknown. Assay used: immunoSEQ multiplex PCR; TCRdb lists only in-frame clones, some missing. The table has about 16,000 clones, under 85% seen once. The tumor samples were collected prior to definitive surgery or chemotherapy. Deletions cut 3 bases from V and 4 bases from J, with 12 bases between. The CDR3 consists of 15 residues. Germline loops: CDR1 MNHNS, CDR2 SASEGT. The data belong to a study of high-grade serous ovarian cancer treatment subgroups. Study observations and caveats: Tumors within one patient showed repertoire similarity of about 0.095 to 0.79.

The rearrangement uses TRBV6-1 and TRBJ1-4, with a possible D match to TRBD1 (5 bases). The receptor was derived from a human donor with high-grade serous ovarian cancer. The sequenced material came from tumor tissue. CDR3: CASSDWGKRNEKLFF. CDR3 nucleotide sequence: TGTGCCAGCAGTGATTGGGGCAAACGTAATGAAAAACTGTTTTTT.